These 24 T cell receptor beta chains originate from one sample sequenced in a study of spatial heterogeneity in lung cancer (dated by TCRdb to 2018 to 2020). Libraries were built with 5' RACE. The sequencer listed for this sample is NextSeq 500. The public reads were quality trimmed at Q25 with fastp and then assembled into clones with MiXCR by TCRdb, keeping productive beta chains. Every entry covers one CDR3 protein and lists the most common genes and DNA from its rows. For this sample the table gives more than 10,000 distinct CDR3 sequences, of which approximately 3.5% were detected only once. 40% to 45% of the sample comes from the top ten. Explained via the paper, the time point label denotes: sample taken at primary tumor resection. Source: PBMCs, taken at surgery. The receptors here all came from a male donor with early-stage non-small cell lung cancer.

This clonotype was counted at least ten times. This chain uses TRBV18 with TRBJ2-3, with D perhaps being TRBD1 or TRBD2 (5 bases each). Looked up from germline, CDR1 is KGHSH and CDR2 is LQKENI. V dropped 5 bases and J dropped 1 base, with 7 bases sitting between them. The length of the CDR3 is 13 residues. This chain's CDR3 is CASSGDGTDTQYF. The CDR3 DNA sequence: TGTGCCAGCTCAGGGGACGGCACAGATACGCAGTATTTT.

There are many counts of this clonotype. The chain links TRBV20-1 to TRBJ2-1; D may be TRBD1 or TRBD2 (5 bases each). The CDR3 spans 12 residues. With 4 bases removed from V and 2 bases from J, the gap between germline ends came to 6 bases. The germline CDR1 and CDR2 sequences are DFQATT and SNEGSKA (reference sequence). The CDR3 protein is CSAMGPYNEQFF. DNA of the CDR3: TGCAGTGCTATGGGACCCTACAATGAGCAGTTCTTC.

This clonotype appeared many times. The chain carries TRBV14 and TRBJ2-1, with TRBD2 matching over 8 bases. Germline-derived CDR1 and CDR2 are SGHDN and FVKESK. The CDR3 has 15 residues. V shed 4 bases, J shed 8 bases, and the junction held 10 bases outside the gene matches. CDR3 region: CASSPLGGRWDEQFF. CDR3 nucleotide sequence: TGTGCCAGCAGCCCCCTAGGCGGGAGGTGGGATGAGCAGTTCTTC.

The sample holds many counts of this clonotype. The genes are TRBV11-2 and TRBJ2-5, with 7 bases identical to TRBD2. CDR3 length: 15 residues. In germline, CDR1 is SGHAT, CDR2 FQNNGV. J was trimmed by 4 bases and V by 5 bases; bases with no gene match: 10. The CDR3 DNA reads as TGTGCCAGCAGCCGGACTAGAGTGGTACGAGAGACCCAGTACTTC. It translates to CASSRTRVVRETQYF. The full variable domain, its missing parts supplied by reference TRBV11-2 and TRBJ2-5, is EAGVAQSPRYKIIEKRQSVAFWCNPISGHATLYWYQQILGQGPKLLIQFQNNGVVDDSQLPKDRFSAERLKGVDSTLKIQPAKLEDSAVYLCASSRTRVVRETQYFGPGTRLLVL.

This clonotype was picked up many times. DNA for the CDR3: TGCGCCAGCAGCCAGCGTGGGGAATACCTTTCCTACGAGCAGTACTTC. Translated, it gives CASSQRGEYLSYEQYF. This chain uses TRBV5-1 with TRBJ2-7; D unresolved. Germline V gives CDR1 SGHRS, CDR2 YFSETQ. The V gene lost 4 bases and the J gene lost 1 base, with 18 bases spanning the gap. CDR3 length: 16 amino acids.

This clonotype was counted at least ten times. The V call is TRBV20-1, the J call TRBJ1-3; TRBD1 might be the D (5 bases). Germline CDR1 and CDR2: DFQATT and SNEGSKA (reference sequence). CDR3 length: 14 amino acids. V was shortened by 3 bases and J by 0 bases, with 9 bases between the two germline ends. The CDR3 DNA sequence: TGCAGTGCTAGGGCAACAGGCTCTGGAAACACCATATATTTT. The encoded protein is CSARATGSGNTIYF.

The table lists this clonotype with many counts. V and J are TRBV11-2 and TRBJ2-1; 8 positions agree with TRBD2. Germline assignment: CDR1 SGHAT and CDR2 FQNNGV. The CDR3 is 16 amino acids. V shed 2 bases, J shed 7 bases, and the junction held 10 bases outside the gene matches. The CDR3 sequence: CASSLRGAGAGNEQFF. CDR3 sequence (DNA): TGTGCCAGCAGCTTAAGGGGAGCGGGAGCTGGGAATGAGCAGTTCTTC.

Relative to its sample, this clonotype is medium-sized. This rearrangement joins TRBV7-2 to TRBJ2-1, with a weak D call TRBD2 (5 bases). V dropped 5 bases and J dropped 0 bases, with 17 bases sitting between them. The CDR3 loop spans 17 amino acids. Looked up from germline, CDR1 is SGHTA and CDR2 is FQGNSA. CDR3 loop: CASSPILLVGSYNEQFF. CDR3 DNA sequence: TGTGCCAGCAGCCCCATCTTACTAGTGGGCTCCTACAATGAGCAGTTCTTC.

Relative to its sample, this clonotype is medium-sized (0.01 to 0.1%). V is TRBV5-1 and J is TRBJ1-1; 9 bases match TRBD1. The germline V gene has CDR1 SGHRS and CDR2 YFSETQ. V was pared by 4 bases and J by 6 bases, with 4 bases of the junction left unmatched. The CDR3 extends over 13 amino acids. In DNA, the CDR3 is TGCGCCAGCAGCGTGGACAGGGGCGCTGAAGCTTTCTTT. Protein: CASSVDRGAEAFF.

The chain carries TRBV27 and TRBJ1-2; D ambiguous. There are 11 residues in the CDR3. Between the trimmed V and J ends, which lost 7 bases and 1 base, there was a span of 4 bases. CDR1 is MNHEY, CDR2 SMNVEV, per germline (reference sequence). DNA of the CDR3: TGTGCCAGCAAGGGTAACTATGGCTACACCTTC. This encodes CASKGNYGYTF.

By share, this clonotype ranks as medium-sized. The chain joins TRBV28 to TRBJ2-3; 11 nucleotides align to TRBD2. This CDR3 is built from 16 residues. The germline CDR1 and CDR2 sequences are MDHEN and SYDVKM. The ends lost 6 bases at V and 6 bases at J; junction bases unmatched: 11. CDR3 protein: CASSSGIAGGTDTQYF. The CDR3 DNA follows: TGTGCCAGCAGCTCGGGAATAGCGGGAGGGACGGATACGCAGTATTTT.

This clonotype was observed at least ten times. J is TRBJ1-1 and V is TRBV19, with a possible D match to TRBD1 (5 bases). The CDR3 is 17 amino acids. V lost 3 bases to trimming and J lost 1 base, with 18 bases between them. CDR1 and CDR2 from the germline V gene are LNHDA and SQIVND (reference sequence). Written as DNA, the CDR3 is TGTGCCAGTAGTATTGCCCCGACACAGGCACGGAACACTGAAGCTTTCTTT. Its translation: CASSIAPTQARNTEAFF.

At least ten counts were recorded for this clonotype. The V and J genes are TRBV2 and TRBJ2-2, with D maybe TRBD2 (6 bases). The CDR3 consists of 15 residues. CDR1 and CDR2 (germline): SNHLY, FYNNEI. Trimming took 4 bases from V and 7 from J, leaving 16 bases between them. The CDR3 nucleotides are TGTGCCAGCAGTGGCCCTTGGGGGGAGGACGGGGAGCTGTTTTTT. This sequence encodes CASSGPWGEDGELFF.

This chain joins TRBV5-1 and TRBJ2-1; 7 nucleotides agree with TRBD1. Germline values: CDR1 SGHRS, CDR2 YFSETQ. This CDR3 region has 15 residues. V trimming: 3 bases; J trimming: 0 bases; junction bases outside the gene matches: 3. CDR3 region: CASSSRQGSYNEQFF. CDR3 DNA: TGCGCCAGCAGCTCTAGACAGGGCTCCTACAATGAGCAGTTCTTC.

This clonotype was observed many times. The gene calls are TRBV20-1 and TRBJ1-6; TRBD1 might be the D (5 bases). The CDR3 length is 16 residues. The germline gives CDR1 DFQATT, CDR2 SNEGSKA (reference sequence). The germline V and J ends were trimmed by 0 bases and 0 bases, with 9 bases remaining between them. The CDR3 DNA is TGCAGTGCTAGAGATAGTAGGGGCTCCTATAATTCACCCCTCCACTTT. It is translated as CSARDSRGSYNSPLHF.

This clonotype showed up many times. This chain links TRBV5-1 with TRBJ1-1, with a possible D match to TRBD1 (5 bases). The CDR3 is 16 residues long. Germline CDR1 SGHRS, CDR2 YFSETQ. V gave up 4 bases and J gave up 4 bases, with 20 bases separating them. This CDR3 is CASSQRGISGGTEAFF. CDR3 in DNA: TGCGCCAGCAGCCAGAGGGGAATATCGGGGGGCACTGAAGCTTTCTTT.

This clonotype has a count of ten or more. V gene TRBV7-2 combines with J gene TRBJ1-6; 7 bases line up with TRBD1. The CDR3 spans 14 residues. The ends lost 5 bases at V and 10 bases at J; junction bases unmatched: 8. Germline values: CDR1 SGHTA, CDR2 FQGNSA. CDR3 sequence (DNA): TGTGCCAGCAGCATACAGGGGATTGGATCACCCCTCCACTTT. Translated: CASSIQGIGSPLHF.

This clonotype was seen ten or more times. The CDR3 loop reads CASSLESIYEQYF. The CDR3 nucleotides read TGTGCCAGCAGCTTAGAGTCAATATACGAGCAGTACTTC. The V call is TRBV11-2, the J call TRBJ2-7; D gene uncertain. CDR1 SGHAT and CDR2 FQNNGV come from the germline V gene. This CDR3 region has 13 residues. Trimming pared 0 bases from V and 4 bases from J, leaving 7 bases between.

In its sample, this clonotype was seen many times. V gene TRBV7-8 combines with J gene TRBJ2-2, with unresolved D. V shed 8 bases and J shed 8 bases, with 24 bases lying between them. CDR1 and CDR2 (germline): SGHVS, FQNEAQ. The CDR3 contains 16 residues. The CDR3 here is CASGRRRLDPGGELFF. The DNA for the CDR3 is TGTGCCAGCGGACGGCGTAGGCTAGACCCAGGAGGGGAGCTGTTTTTT.

This clonotype was recorded many times. DNA for the CDR3: TGCAGTGCTCCGACGGTGAACACTGAAGCTTTCTTT. This encodes CSAPTVNTEAFF. This chain uses TRBV20-1 with TRBJ1-1; D is undetermined. This CDR3 has 12 amino acids. Per the germline V gene, CDR1 is DFQATT and CDR2 is SNEGSKA (reference sequence). The V gene lost 5 bases and the J gene lost 0 bases, with 7 bases spanning the gap.

This clonotype was detected many times. The CDR3 sequence is CASSRSGYEQYF. In nucleotides, the CDR3 is TGTGCCAGCAGCCGCTCAGGGTACGAGCAGTACTTC. The chain employs TRBV14 and TRBJ2-7, with D perhaps matching TRBD1 (5 bases). CDR3 length equals 12 residues. Looked up from germline, CDR1 is SGHDN and CDR2 is FVKESK. Trimming left V 4 bases short and J 4 bases short, with 8 bases between.

This clonotype was observed many times. The chain couples TRBV20-1 to TRBJ2-3; 14 bases map to TRBD2. The CDR3 is 15 residues long. Unmatched junction bases numbered 8, after V lost 3 bases and J lost 9 bases. Germline V gene lookup returns CDR1 DFQATT and CDR2 SNEGSKA (reference sequence). The CDR3 bases are TGCAGTGCTAGCGAGACTAGCGGGAGGGCCGGAACGCAGTATTTT. Its translation is CSASETSGRAGTQYF.

There are many counts of this clonotype. V and J are TRBV7-8 and TRBJ1-2; tentatively, D is TRBD1 (5 bases). There are 16 residues in the CDR3. V lost 5 bases, J lost 5 bases, and 21 bases lay in between. Germline CDR1 reads SGHVS; CDR2 reads FQNEAQ. CDR3 in amino acids: CASSPRAGLGGYGYTF. CDR3 bases: TGTGCCAGCAGCCCGAGGGCGGGACTCGGGGGTTATGGCTACACCTTC.

This clonotype was recorded many times. This chain links TRBV6-2 or TRBV6-3 with TRBJ2-1; 8 nucleotides align to TRBD2. The CDR3 sequence is 17 residues long. Germline V gene data show CDR1 as MNHEY and CDR2 as SVGEGT. V lost 6 bases and J lost 7; bases outside the gene matches: 17. CDR3 region: CASSHYPLRTGGNEQFF. In DNA form, the CDR3 reads TGTGCCAGCAGCCACTATCCCTTACGGACGGGGGGGAATGAGCAGTTCTTC.